The 23 T cell receptor beta chains below were found in one sample sequenced in a study of cytomegalovirus exposure and HLA in healthy donors. TCRdb's table, derived via immunoSEQ multiplex PCR, lists solely in-frame clones and lacks some. The sample carries a few hundred thousand clones, 80% to 90% recorded once. Specimen: PBMCs. All receptors derive from a woman aged 18-29 years in good health and CMV-seronegative.

The V and J genes are TRBV7-7 and TRBJ2-1, with 7 bases matching TRBD2. CDR1 SSHAT and CDR2 FNYEAQ come from the germline V gene (reference sequence). The J segment lost 5 bases and the V segment lost 0 bases, leaving 4 bases of the junction unmatched. The CDR3 runs 15 residues. The CDR3 coding sequence is TGTGCCAGCAGCTTAGCGAGCGGGGACCACAATGAGCAGTTCTTC. This encodes CASSLASGDHNEQFF.

This clone was seen more than once but under ten times. Other DNA sequences from this sample encode an identical CDR3 as well. This chain uses TRBV30 with TRBJ1-2; unclear D gene. V dropped 0 bases and J dropped 7 bases, with 6 bases sitting between them. The CDR3 extends over 11 amino acids. Germline V CDR1 and CDR2: GTSNPN, SVGIG (reference sequence). The CDR3 here is CAWSVGGGYTF. CDR3 coding DNA: TGTGCCTGGAGTGTTGGCGGTGGCTACACCTTC.

The gene calls are TRBV28 and TRBJ2-2; a possible D gene is TRBD1 (5 bases). There are 15 residues in the CDR3. V lost 6 bases to trimming and J lost 0 bases, with 11 bases between them. Looked up from germline, CDR1 is MDHEN and CDR2 is SYDVKM. The CDR3 nucleotides read TGTGCCAGCAGAGAAGACAGCGCGAACACCGGGGAGCTGTTTTTT. Translated: CASREDSANTGELFF.

This clone was observed a handful of times. The gene calls are TRBV2 and TRBJ2-7; a possible D gene is TRBD2 (6 bases). V was shortened by 8 bases and J by 3 bases, with 11 bases between the two germline ends. CDR3 length: 12 amino acids. The germline V gene has CDR1 SNHLY and CDR2 FYNNEI. CDR3 in amino acids: CASGGLDYEQYF. CDR3 coding DNA: TGTGCCAGCGGGGGACTGGACTACGAGCAGTACTTC.

The chain carries TRBV6-1 and TRBJ2-2; D perhaps matches TRBD1 (5 bases). The CDR3 covers 16 residues. V lost 4 bases and J 0 bases, leaving 12 bases between the germline ends. Germline V gene sequence: CDR1 MNHNS, CDR2 SASEGT. The CDR3 is CASSALTAPNTGELFF. The CDR3 DNA reads as TGTGCCAGCAGTGCCCTGACAGCTCCGAACACCGGGGAGCTGTTTTTT.

The chain uses TRBV4-3 and TRBJ1-2; D not resolved. V lost 0 bases, J lost 6 bases, and 17 bases lay in between. The CDR3 consists of 16 residues. Germline V gene lookup returns CDR1 LGHNA and CDR2 YSLEER. This CDR3 is CASSQDGYPGSDGYTF. Written as DNA, the CDR3 is TGCGCCAGCAGCCAAGACGGGTATCCGGGTAGCGATGGCTACACCTTC.

This chain links TRBV5-4 with TRBJ1-2, with a weak D call TRBD1 (6 bases). The CDR3 covers 14 residues. Trimming removed 0 bases at V and 4 bases at J, with 10 bases between. Germline CDR1 and CDR2: SGHNT and YYREEE (reference sequence). The CDR3 is CASSLVQGFYGYTF. The CDR3, as DNA: TGTGCCAGCAGCTTGGTCCAGGGGTTCTATGGCTACACCTTC.

The chain links TRBV4-1 to TRBJ2-7, with 12 positions matching TRBD2. Germline V gene data show CDR1 as MGHRA and CDR2 as YSYEKL. V lost 4 bases to trimming and J lost 2 bases; unmatched junction nucleotides: 3. The CDR3 contains 15 residues. CDR3 sequence: CASSPGTSGPYEQYF. CDR3 coding DNA: TGCGCCAGCAGCCCCGGGACTAGCGGGCCCTACGAGCAGTACTTC.

The genes are TRBV10-3 and TRBJ1-2; D is ambiguous. The germline gives CDR1 ENHRY, CDR2 SYGVKD. The CDR3 is 15 amino acids. The germline V and J ends were trimmed by 4 bases and 4 bases, with 16 bases remaining between them. The CDR3 sequence is CAISASSVKIYGYTF. For the CDR3, the DNA is TGTGCCATCAGTGCCAGTTCCGTTAAAATCTATGGCTACACCTTC.

The count of this clone is one. This sequence joins TRBV18 and TRBJ2-7; TRBD2 matches 10 bases. Germline-derived CDR1 and CDR2 are KGHSH and LQKENI. The CDR3 is made up of 15 amino acids. J gave up 0 bases and V 3 bases, and 2 bases lay outside the gene matches. The CDR3 nucleotides are TGTGCCAGCTCACCTACTAGCGGGGACTCCTACGAGCAGTACTTC. Its translation is CASSPTSGDSYEQYF.

V is TRBV9 and J is TRBJ2-5; D is unclear. Germline V gene data show CDR1 as SGDLS and CDR2 as YYNGEE. The CDR3 has 12 amino acids. Trimming left V 0 bases short and J 5 bases short, with 5 bases between. The CDR3 nucleotides are TGTGCCAGCAGCGTAGGGGCGGAGACCCAGTACTTC. It is translated as CASSVGAETQYF.

V is TRBV9 and J is TRBJ2-1; 9 bases line up with TRBD2. Germline values: CDR1 SGDLS, CDR2 YYNGEE. The CDR3 length is 15 residues. With V trimmed by 3 bases and J by 5 bases, 6 bases remained unmatched. The CDR3 spells CASSAAGGRNNEQFF. In DNA, the CDR3 is TGTGCCAGCAGCGCAGCGGGGGGACGCAACAATGAGCAGTTCTTC.

The J gene is TRBJ2-7, the V gene TRBV28; tentatively, D is TRBD2 (6 bases). This CDR3 has 14 amino acids. Trimming stripped 4 bases from V and 6 bases from J, with 16 bases between. The V gene's germline CDR1 is MDHEN and CDR2 SYDVKM. The CDR3 coding sequence is TGTGCCAGCAGTTCAGCGGGTCAAATCCGCGAGCAGTACTTC. Translation gives CASSSAGQIREQYF.

V usage is TRBV6-1 and J usage is TRBJ2-7; perhaps TRBD2 as D (6 bases). The CDR3 extends over 14 amino acids. Trimming left V 6 bases short and J 2 bases short, with 14 bases between. Germline lookup yields CDR1 MNHNS and CDR2 SASEGT. The CDR3 DNA reads as TGTGCCAGCAGCGAAACATGGAGGGCCTACGAGCAGTACTTC. Translation: CASSETWRAYEQYF.

There are a few counts of this clone. The J gene is TRBJ1-2, the V gene TRBV9; D gene ambiguous. The germline V gene has CDR1 SGDLS and CDR2 YYNGEE. The CDR3 is made up of 15 amino acids. V gave up 4 bases and J gave up 4 bases, with 17 bases separating them. The CDR3 spells CASSPYGPTIYGYTF. Written as DNA, the CDR3 is TGTGCCAGCAGCCCCTACGGTCCCACGATCTATGGCTACACCTTC.

The V gene is TRBV11-2, the J gene TRBJ1-5, with 9 bases identical to TRBD1. With V trimmed by 2 bases and J by 6 bases, 5 bases remained unmatched. This CDR3 contains 15 residues. Germline-derived CDR1 and CDR2 are SGHAT and FQNNGV. CDR3 DNA sequence: TGTGCCAGCAGCTTACTACAGGGGGCAGGTCAGCCCCAGCATTTT. Translation: CASSLLQGAGQPQHF.

The V and J genes are TRBV5-4 and TRBJ2-1, with 10 nucleotides matching TRBD1. The CDR3 sequence is 16 residues long. Germline loops: CDR1 SGHNT, CDR2 YYREEE (reference sequence). Losses at the gene ends were 4 bases for V and 4 bases for J; bases not matched to a gene: 8. This chain's CDR3 is CASSALDRGLYNEQFF. CDR3 DNA: TGTGCCAGCAGCGCCCTCGACAGGGGGCTGTACAATGAGCAGTTCTTC.

The chain links TRBV15 to TRBJ2-1, with 9 positions matching TRBD2. Losses at the gene ends were 3 bases for V and 8 bases for J; bases not matched to a gene: 11. The CDR3 is made up of 16 amino acids. CDR1 LNHNV and CDR2 YYDKDF come from the germline V gene (reference sequence). Written as DNA, the CDR3 is TGTGCCACCAGCAGGGATCCAATTAGCGGGGGCCATGAGCAGTTCTTC. This encodes CATSRDPISGGHEQFF.

This sequence joins TRBV19 and TRBJ1-4; D uncertain. Germline V gives CDR1 LNHDA, CDR2 SQIVND (reference sequence). With 3 bases removed from V and 1 base from J, the gap between germline ends came to 12 bases. The CDR3 is 16 amino acids. The CDR3 region is CASSIAPPRTNEKLFF. CDR3 in DNA: TGTGCCAGTAGTATTGCGCCACCACGAACTAATGAAAAACTGTTTTTT.

The chain recombines TRBV30 with TRBJ2-1; 11 bases fit TRBD2. Trimming removed 0 bases from V and 4 bases from J; junction bases left unmatched: 8. Germline CDR1 GTSNPN, CDR2 SVGIG (reference sequence). The CDR3 is 17 amino acids. This CDR3 is CAWSVRGLADIYNEQFF. For the CDR3, the DNA is TGTGCCTGGAGTGTACGGGGACTAGCGGACATTTACAATGAGCAGTTCTTC.

V is TRBV14 and J is TRBJ1-1; D gene uncertain. Germline V lookup: CDR1 SGHDN, CDR2 FVKESK. The V gene lost 5 bases and the J gene lost 0 bases, with 13 bases spanning the gap. The CDR3 has 15 residues. The CDR3 spells CASSDRTLMNTEAFF. The DNA for the CDR3 is TGTGCCAGCAGCGACCGGACTCTTATGAACACTGAAGCTTTCTTT.

This chain links TRBV5-1 with TRBJ1-5, with 12 bases that match TRBD1. Germline V gene data show CDR1 as SGHRS and CDR2 as YFSETQ. V was pared by 0 bases and J by 6 bases, with 4 bases of the junction left unmatched. The CDR3 spans 16 residues. CDR3 sequence (DNA): TGCGCCAGCAGCTTGGGCGGGACAGGGGGCGTTCAGCCCCAGCATTTT. Translated: CASSLGGTGGVQPQHF.

CDR3 amino acids: CASSKNKGQGSYEQYF. The CDR3 DNA reads TGTGCCAGCAGCAAAAATAAAGGACAGGGGTCCTACGAGCAGTACTTC. The rearrangement joins TRBV21-1 to TRBJ2-7; TRBD1 reflects the table's D call only, with no check against the DNA. TRBV21-1 is a pseudogene. The CDR3 contains 16 residues.